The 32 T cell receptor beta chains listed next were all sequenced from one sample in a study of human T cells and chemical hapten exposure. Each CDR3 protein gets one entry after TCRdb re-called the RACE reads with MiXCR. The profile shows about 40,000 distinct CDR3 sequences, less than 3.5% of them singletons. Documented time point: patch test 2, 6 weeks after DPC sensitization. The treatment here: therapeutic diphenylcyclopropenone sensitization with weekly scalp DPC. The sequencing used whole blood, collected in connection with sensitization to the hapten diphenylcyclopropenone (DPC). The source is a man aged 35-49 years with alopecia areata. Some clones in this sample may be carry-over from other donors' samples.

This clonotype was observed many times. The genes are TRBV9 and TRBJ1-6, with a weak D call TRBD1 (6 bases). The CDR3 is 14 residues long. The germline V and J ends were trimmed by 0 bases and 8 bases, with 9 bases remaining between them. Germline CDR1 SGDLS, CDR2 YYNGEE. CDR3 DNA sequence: TGTGCCAGCAGCGTAGAACAGGGAGATTCACCCCTCCACTTT. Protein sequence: CASSVEQGDSPLHF.

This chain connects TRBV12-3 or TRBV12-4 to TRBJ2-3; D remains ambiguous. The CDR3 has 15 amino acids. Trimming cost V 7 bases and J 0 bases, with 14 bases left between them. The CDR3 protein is CASTPSEHSTDTQYF. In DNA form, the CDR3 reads TGTGCCAGCACTCCGTCGGAACACAGCACAGATACGCAGTATTTT.

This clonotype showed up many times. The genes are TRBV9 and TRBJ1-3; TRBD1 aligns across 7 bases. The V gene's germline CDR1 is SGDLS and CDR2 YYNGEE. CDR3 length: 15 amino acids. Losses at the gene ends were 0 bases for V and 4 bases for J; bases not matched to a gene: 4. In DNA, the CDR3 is TGTGCCAGCAGCGTAGAAGGGGGCGCCGGAAACACCATATATTTT. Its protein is CASSVEGGAGNTIYF.

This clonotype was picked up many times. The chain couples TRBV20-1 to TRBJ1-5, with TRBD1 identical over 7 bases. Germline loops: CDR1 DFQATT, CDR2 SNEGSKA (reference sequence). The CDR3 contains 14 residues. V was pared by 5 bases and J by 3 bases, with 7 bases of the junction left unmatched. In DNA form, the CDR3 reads TGCAGTGCTCAGAAAGGGGGCACCAATCAGCCCCAGCATTTT. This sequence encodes CSAQKGGTNQPQHF.

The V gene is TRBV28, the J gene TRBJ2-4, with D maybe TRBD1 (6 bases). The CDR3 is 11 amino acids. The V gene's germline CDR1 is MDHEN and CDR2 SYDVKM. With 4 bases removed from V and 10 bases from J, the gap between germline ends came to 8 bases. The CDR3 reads CASSSGVIQYF. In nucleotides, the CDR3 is TGTGCCAGCAGTTCAGGGGTAATTCAGTACTTC.

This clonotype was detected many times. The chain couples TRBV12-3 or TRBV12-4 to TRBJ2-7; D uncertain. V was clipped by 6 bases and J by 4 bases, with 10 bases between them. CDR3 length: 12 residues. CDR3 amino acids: CASSRETYEQYF. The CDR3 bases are TGTGCCAGCAGCCGCGAAACTTACGAGCAGTACTTC.

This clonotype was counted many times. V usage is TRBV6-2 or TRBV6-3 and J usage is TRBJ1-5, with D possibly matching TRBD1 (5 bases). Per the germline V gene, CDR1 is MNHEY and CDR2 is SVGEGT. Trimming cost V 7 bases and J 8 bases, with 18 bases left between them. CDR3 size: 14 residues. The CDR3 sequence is CASKNGGDLEPQHF. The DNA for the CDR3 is TGTGCCAGCAAAAACGGGGGGGATTTGGAGCCCCAGCATTTT.

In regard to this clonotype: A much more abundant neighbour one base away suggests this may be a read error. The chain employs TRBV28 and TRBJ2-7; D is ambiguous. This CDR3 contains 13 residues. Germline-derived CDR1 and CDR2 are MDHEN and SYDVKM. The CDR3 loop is CASSVSSSYEQHF. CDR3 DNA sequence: TGTGCCAGCAGTGTCAGTAGCTCCTACGAGCAGCACTTC.

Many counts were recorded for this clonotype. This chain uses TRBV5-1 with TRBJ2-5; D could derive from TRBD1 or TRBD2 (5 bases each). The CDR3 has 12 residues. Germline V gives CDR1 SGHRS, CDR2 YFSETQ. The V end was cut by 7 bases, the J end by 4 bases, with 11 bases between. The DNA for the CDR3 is TGCGCCAGCGGGGCCGGGGTAGAGACCCAGTACTTC. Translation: CASGAGVETQYF.

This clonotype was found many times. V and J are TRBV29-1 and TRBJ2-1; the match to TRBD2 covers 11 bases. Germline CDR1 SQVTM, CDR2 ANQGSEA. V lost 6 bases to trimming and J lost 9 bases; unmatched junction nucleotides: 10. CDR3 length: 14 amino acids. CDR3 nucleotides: TGCAGCGTCGAGAGAATAGCGGGAGGGGTTGAGCAGTTCTTC. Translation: CSVERIAGGVEQFF.

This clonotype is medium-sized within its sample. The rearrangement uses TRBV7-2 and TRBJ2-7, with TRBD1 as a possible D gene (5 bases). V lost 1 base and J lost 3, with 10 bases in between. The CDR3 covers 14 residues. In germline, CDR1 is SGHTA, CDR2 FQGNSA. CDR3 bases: TGTGCCAGCAGCTTAGTAGGGCAGGGCTACGAGCAGTACTTC. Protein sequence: CASSLVGQGYEQYF.

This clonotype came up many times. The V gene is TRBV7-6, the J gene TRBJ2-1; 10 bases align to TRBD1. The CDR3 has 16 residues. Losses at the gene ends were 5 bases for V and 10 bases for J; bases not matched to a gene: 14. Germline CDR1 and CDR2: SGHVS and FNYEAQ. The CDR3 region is CASSPYRDRGLKEQFF. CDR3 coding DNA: TGTGCCAGCAGCCCCTACCGGGACAGGGGACTAAAGGAGCAGTTCTTC.

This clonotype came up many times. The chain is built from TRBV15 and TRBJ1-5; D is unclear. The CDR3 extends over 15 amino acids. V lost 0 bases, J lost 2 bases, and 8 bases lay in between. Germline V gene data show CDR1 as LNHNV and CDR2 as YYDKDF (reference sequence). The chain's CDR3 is CATSRERGRNQPQHF. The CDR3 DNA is TGTGCCACCAGCAGAGAGCGCGGGCGCAATCAGCCCCAGCATTTT.

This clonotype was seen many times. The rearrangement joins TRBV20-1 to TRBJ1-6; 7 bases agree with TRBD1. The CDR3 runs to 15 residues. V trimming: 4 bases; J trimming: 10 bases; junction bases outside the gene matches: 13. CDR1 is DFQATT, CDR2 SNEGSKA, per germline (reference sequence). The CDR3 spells CSATLSEGDSSPLHF. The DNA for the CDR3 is TGCAGTGCTACCCTCAGCGAGGGGGACAGCTCACCCCTCCACTTT.

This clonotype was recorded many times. In nucleotides, the CDR3 is TGTGCCAGCAGTTACGGGACAGGGAGCACAGATACGCAGTATTTT. This encodes CASSYGTGSTDTQYF. The rearrangement links TRBV6-5 to TRBJ2-3; 9 bases line up with TRBD1. The length of the CDR3 is 15 residues. Germline V gene lookup returns CDR1 MNHEY and CDR2 SVGAGI. The J segment lost 0 bases and the V segment lost 2 bases, leaving 0 bases of the junction unmatched.

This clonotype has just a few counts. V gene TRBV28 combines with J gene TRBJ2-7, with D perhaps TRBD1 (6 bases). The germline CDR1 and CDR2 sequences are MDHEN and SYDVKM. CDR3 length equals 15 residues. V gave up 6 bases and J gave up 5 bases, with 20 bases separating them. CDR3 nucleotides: TGTGCCAGCAGCTTGGTACAGGGATTAATGCACGAGCAGTACTTC. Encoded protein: CASSLVQGLMHEQYF.

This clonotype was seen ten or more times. The CDR3 sequence is CASSQQPGSYEQYF. CDR3 nucleotide sequence: TGTGCCAGCAGCCAACAGCCAGGGTCCTACGAGCAGTACTTC. V and J are TRBV14 and TRBJ2-7; D is perhaps TRBD1 (5 bases). Trimming shortened V by 2 bases and J by 1 base, and 9 bases separated the two germline ends. Germline V gene lookup returns CDR1 SGHDN and CDR2 FVKESK. This CDR3 has 14 residues.

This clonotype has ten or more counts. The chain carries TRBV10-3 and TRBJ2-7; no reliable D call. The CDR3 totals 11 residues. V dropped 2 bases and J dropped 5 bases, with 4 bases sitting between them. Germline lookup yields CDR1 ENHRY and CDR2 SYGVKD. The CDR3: CAISEMNEQYF. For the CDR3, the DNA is TGTGCCATCAGTGAGATGAACGAGCAGTACTTC.

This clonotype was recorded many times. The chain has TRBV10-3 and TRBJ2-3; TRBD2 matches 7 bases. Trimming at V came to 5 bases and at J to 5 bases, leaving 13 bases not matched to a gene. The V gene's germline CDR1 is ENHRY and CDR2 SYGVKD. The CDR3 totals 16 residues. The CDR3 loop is CAISPTGGGLQDTQYF. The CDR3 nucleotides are TGTGCCATCAGTCCGACGGGGGGTGGGTTACAAGATACGCAGTATTTT.

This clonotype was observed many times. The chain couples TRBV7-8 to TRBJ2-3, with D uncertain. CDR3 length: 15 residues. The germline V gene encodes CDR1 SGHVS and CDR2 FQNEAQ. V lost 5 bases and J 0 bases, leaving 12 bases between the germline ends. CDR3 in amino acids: CASSHGPWSTDTQYF. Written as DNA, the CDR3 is TGTGCCAGCAGCCACGGGCCTTGGAGCACAGATACGCAGTATTTT.

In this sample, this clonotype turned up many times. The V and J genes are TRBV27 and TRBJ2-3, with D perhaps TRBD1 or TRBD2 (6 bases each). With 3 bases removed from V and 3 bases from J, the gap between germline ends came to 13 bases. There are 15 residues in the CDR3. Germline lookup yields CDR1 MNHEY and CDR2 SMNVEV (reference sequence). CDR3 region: CASSLGGAGTDTQYF. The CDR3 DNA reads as TGTGCCAGCAGTTTGGGGGGCGCGGGAACAGATACGCAGTATTTT.

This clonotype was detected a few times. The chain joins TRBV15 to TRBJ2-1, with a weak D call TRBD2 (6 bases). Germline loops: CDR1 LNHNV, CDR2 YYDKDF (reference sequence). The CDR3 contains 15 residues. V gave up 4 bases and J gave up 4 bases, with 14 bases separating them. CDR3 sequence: CATSTDGGWYNEQFF. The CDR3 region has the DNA TGTGCCACCAGCACCGACGGGGGATGGTACAATGAGCAGTTCTTC.

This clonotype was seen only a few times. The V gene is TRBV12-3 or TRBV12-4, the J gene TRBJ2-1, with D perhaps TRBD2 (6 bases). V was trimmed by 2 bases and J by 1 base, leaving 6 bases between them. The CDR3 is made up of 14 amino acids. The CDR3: CASSLLASYNEQFF. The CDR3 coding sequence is TGTGCCAGCAGTTTACTAGCGTCCTACAATGAGCAGTTCTTC.

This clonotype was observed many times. CDR3 coding DNA: TGTGCCAGCAGCTCTGCCGGGGGCATTCAGTACTTC. It specifies CASSSAGGIQYF. The chain links TRBV7-9 to TRBJ2-4, with a possible D match to TRBD2 (6 bases). The CDR3 runs 12 residues. The V end was cut by 4 bases, the J end by 9 bases, with 10 bases between. Germline lookup yields CDR1 SEHNR and CDR2 FQNEAQ (reference sequence).

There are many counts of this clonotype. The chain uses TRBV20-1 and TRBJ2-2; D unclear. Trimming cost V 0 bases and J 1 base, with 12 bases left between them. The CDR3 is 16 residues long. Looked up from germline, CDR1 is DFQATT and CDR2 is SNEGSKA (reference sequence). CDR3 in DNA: TGCAGTGCTAGAGATAGTGTGCGGATGAACACCGGGGAGCTGTTTTTT. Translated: CSARDSVRMNTGELFF.

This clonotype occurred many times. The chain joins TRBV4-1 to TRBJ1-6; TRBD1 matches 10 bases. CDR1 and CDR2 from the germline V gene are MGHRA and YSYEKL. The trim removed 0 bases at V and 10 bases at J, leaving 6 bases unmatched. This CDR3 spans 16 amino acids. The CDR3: CASSQDMTGGKSPLHF. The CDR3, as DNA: TGCGCCAGCAGCCAAGATATGACAGGGGGCAAGTCACCCCTCCACTTT.

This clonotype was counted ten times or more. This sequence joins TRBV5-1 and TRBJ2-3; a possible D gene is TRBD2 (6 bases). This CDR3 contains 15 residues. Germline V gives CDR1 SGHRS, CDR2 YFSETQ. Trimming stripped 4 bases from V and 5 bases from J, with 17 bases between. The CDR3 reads CASSPRTGAGDTQYF. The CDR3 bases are TGCGCCAGCAGCCCAAGAACGGGAGCCGGAGATACGCAGTATTTT.

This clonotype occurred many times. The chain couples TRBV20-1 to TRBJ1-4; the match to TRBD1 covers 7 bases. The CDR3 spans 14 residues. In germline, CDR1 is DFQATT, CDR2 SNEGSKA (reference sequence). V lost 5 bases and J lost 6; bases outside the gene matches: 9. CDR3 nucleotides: TGCAGTGCTGCCCAGACAGGGCACCATGAAAAACTGTTTTTT. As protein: CSAAQTGHHEKLFF.

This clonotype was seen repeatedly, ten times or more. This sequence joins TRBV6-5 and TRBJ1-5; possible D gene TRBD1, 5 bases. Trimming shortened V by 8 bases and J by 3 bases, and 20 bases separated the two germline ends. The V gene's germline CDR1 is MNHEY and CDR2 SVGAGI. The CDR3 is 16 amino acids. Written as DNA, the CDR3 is TGTGCCAGCTCTAAAAACCGGGCAGGGCTCAATCAGCCCCAGCATTTT. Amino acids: CASSKNRAGLNQPQHF.

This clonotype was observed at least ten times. The CDR3: CASSPAMGEGNEQFF. In DNA, the CDR3 is TGTGCCAGCAGTCCCGCTATGGGGGAGGGGAATGAGCAGTTCTTC. The chain joins TRBV3-1 to TRBJ2-1; TRBD2 matches at 7 bases. Germline V gene sequence: CDR1 LGHDT, CDR2 YNNKEL (reference sequence). Unmatched junction bases numbered 12, after V lost 6 bases and J lost 7 bases. There are 15 residues in the CDR3.

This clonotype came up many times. The CDR3 DNA reads TGCAGTGCTAAGGGACTTTCCTCTGGGGCCAACGTCCTGACTTTC. This encodes CSAKGLSSGANVLTF. This chain joins TRBV20-1 and TRBJ2-6; TRBD2 might be the D (6 bases). V lost 4 bases, J lost 0 bases, and 10 bases lay in between. This CDR3 spans 15 amino acids. Germline V gives CDR1 DFQATT, CDR2 SNEGSKA (reference sequence).

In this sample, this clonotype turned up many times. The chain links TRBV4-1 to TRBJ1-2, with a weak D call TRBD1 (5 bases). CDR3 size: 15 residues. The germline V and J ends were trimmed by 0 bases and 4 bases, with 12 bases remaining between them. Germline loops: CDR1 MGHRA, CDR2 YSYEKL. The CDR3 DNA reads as TGCGCCAGCAGCCAAGAAGAAGACAGTACCTATGGCTACACCTTC. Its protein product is CASSQEEDSTYGYTF.